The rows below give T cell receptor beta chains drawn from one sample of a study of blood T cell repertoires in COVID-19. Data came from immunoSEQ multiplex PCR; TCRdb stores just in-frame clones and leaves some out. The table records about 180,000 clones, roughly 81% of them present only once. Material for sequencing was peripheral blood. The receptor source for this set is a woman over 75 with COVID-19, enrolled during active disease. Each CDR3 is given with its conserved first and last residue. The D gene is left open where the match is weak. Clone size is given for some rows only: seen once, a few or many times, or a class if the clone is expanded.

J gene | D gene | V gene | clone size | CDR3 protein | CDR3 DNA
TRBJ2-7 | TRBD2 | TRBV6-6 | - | CASRLLAGGPYEQYF | TGTGCCAGCAGGCTCCTAGCGGGGGGCCCCTACGAGCAGTACTTC
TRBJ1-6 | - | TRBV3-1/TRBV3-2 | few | CASSQDFAMSLHF | TGTGCCAGCAGCCAAGATTTCGCTATGTCCCTCCACTTT
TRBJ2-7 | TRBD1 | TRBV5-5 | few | CASSLIWTGYEQYF | TGTGCCAGCAGCCTGATCTGGACAGGCTACGAGCAGTACTTC
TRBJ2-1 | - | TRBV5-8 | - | CASSSGQYNEQFF | TGTGCCAGCAGCTCAGGACAGTACAATGAGCAGTTCTTC
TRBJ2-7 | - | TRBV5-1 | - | CASSLGLNTGSYYEQYF | TGCGCCAGCAGCTTGGGTTTGAATACAGGTTCTTACTACGAGCAGTACTTC
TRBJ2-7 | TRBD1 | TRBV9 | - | CASSPWDRSYEQYF | TGTGCCAGCAGCCCTTGGGACAGAAGCTACGAGCAGTACTTC
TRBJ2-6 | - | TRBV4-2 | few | CASGLETGANVLTF | TGTGCCAGCGGTTTAGAGACTGGGGCCAACGTCCTGACTTTC
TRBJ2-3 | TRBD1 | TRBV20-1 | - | CSASKGGTQYF | TGCAGTGCTAGTAAAGGGGGCACGCAGTATTTT
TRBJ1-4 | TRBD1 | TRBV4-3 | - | CASSQDRETGRGEKLFF | TGCGCCAGCAGCCAAGATAGGGAGACAGGGCGTGGTGAAAAACTGTTTTTT
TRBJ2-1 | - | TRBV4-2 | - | CASSQADPWAGTYNEQFF | TGTGCCAGCAGCCAAGCTGACCCCTGGGCGGGGACCTACAATGAGCAGTTCTTC
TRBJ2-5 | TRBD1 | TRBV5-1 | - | CASSPGTGGQETQYF | TGCGCCAGCAGCCCCGGGACAGGGGGCCAGGAGACCCAGTACTTC
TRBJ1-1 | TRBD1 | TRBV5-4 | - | CASTEGQGAVAFF | TGTGCCAGCACCGAGGGACAGGGGGCAGTAGCTTTCTTT
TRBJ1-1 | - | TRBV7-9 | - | CASSSSATVNTEAFF | TGTGCCAGCAGCTCATCCGCCACAGTGAACACTGAAGCTTTCTTT
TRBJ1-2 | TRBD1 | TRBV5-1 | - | CASSLGDRGDGYTF | TGCGCCAGCAGCTTGGGAGACAGGGGGGATGGCTACACCTTC
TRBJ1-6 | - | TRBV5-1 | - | CASGETGNFNSPLHF | TGCGCCAGCGGGGAAACAGGAAACTTTAATTCACCCCTCCACTTT
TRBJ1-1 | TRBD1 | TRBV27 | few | CASSRTGDVNTEAFF | TGTGCCAGCAGCCGGACAGGGGATGTGAACACTGAAGCTTTCTTT
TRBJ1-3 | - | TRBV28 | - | CASRRGWLGASGNTIYF | TGTGCCAGCAGACGAGGATGGTTGGGGGCCTCTGGAAACACCATATATTTT
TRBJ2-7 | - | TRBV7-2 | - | CASSLGAGATYEQYF | TGTGCCAGCAGCTTAGGGGCGGGGGCGACCTACGAGCAGTACTTC
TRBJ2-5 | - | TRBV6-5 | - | CASRQQETQYF | TGTGCCAGCAGACAGCAAGAGACCCAGTACTTC
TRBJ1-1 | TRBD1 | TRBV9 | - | CASSGRQGSGTEAFF | TGTGCCAGCAGCGGGAGACAGGGAAGCGGAACTGAAGCTTTCTTT
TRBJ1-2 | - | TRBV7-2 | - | CASSLTGNHYGYTF | TGTGCCAGCAGCTTAACGGGAAACCATTATGGCTACACCTTC
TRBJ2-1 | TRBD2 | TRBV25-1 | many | CASSNLAGGPPEQFF | TGTGCCAGCAGTAACCTAGCGGGAGGGCCCCCCGAGCAGTTCTTC
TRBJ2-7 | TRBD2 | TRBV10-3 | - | CAISAGLALSSYEQYF | TGTGCCATCAGTGCGGGACTAGCGCTCAGCTCCTACGAGCAGTACTTC
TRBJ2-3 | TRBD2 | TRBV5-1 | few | CASSLALGLAKADTQYF | TGCGCCAGCAGCTTGGCCCTGGGACTAGCTAAGGCAGATACGCAGTATTTT
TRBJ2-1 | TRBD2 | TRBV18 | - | CASSQPGTSGRESSYNEQFF | TGTGCCAGCTCCCAACCCGGGACTAGCGGGAGGGAGAGCTCCTACAATGAGCAGTTCTTC
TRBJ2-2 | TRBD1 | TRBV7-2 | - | CASSSPGGYAGELFF | TGTGCCAGCAGCTCTCCAGGGGGATATGCCGGGGAGCTGTTTTTT
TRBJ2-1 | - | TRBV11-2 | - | CASSLVRAGYNEQFF | TGTGCCAGCAGCTTAGTGAGGGCGGGATACAATGAGCAGTTCTTC
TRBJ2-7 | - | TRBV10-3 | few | CAISESWGSEDEQYF | TGTGCCATCAGTGAGTCTTGGGGCAGCGAGGACGAGCAGTACTTC
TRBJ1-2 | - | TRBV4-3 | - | CASSQGRSGTRYGYTF | TGCGCCAGCAGCCAAGGTAGGAGTGGCACGAGATATGGCTACACCTTC
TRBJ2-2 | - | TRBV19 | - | CASSISDSHGGELFF | TGTGCCAGTAGTATATCGGACAGTCACGGCGGGGAGCTGTTTTTT
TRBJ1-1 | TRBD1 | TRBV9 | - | CASSDNPIRGPHTEAFF | TGTGCCAGCAGCGATAACCCGATCAGGGGGCCCCACACTGAAGCTTTCTTT
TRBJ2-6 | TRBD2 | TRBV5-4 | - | CASSPAPPGLATGANVLTF | TGTGCCAGCAGCCCAGCCCCCCCGGGACTAGCGACCGGGGCCAACGTCCTGACTTTC
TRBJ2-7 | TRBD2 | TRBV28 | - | CASSSGTSEEQYF | TGTGCCAGCAGTTCCGGGACTAGCGAAGAGCAGTACTTC
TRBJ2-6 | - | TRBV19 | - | CASHTGSGANVLTF | TGTGCCAGTCATACAGGCTCTGGGGCCAACGTCCTGACTTTC
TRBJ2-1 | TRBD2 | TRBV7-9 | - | CASSLERTSGSEQFF | TGTGCCAGCAGCTTAGAGCGGACTAGCGGGAGTGAGCAGTTCTTC
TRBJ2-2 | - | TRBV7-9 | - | CASSSGLGLNTGELFF | TGTGCCAGCAGCTCGGGACTCGGTTTGAACACCGGGGAGCTGTTTTTT
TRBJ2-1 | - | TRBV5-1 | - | CASSLRQAGEQFF | TGCGCCAGCAGCTTGAGGCAGGCTGGTGAGCAGTTCTTC
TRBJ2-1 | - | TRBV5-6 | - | CASSPLNEQFF | TGTGCCAGCAGCCCCCTCAATGAGCAGTTCTTC
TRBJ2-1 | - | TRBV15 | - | CATSRDWGPQSNEQFF | TGTGCCACCAGCAGAGATTGGGGCCCCCAAAGCAATGAGCAGTTCTTC
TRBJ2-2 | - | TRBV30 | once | CAWNPWGDVGTGELFF | TGTGCCTGGAACCCCTGGGGGGACGTAGGGACCGGGGAGCTGTTTTTT
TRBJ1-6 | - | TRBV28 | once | CASSFSAGGESPLHF | TGTGCCAGCAGTTTCTCGGCAGGAGGTGAATCACCCCTCCACTTT
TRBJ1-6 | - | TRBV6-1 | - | CASSDRGGLSYNSPLHF | TGTGCCAGCAGTGATCGCGGGGGGCTCTCCTATAATTCACCCCTCCACTTT
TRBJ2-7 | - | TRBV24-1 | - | CATSEAGFREQYF | TGTGCCACCAGTGAGGCAGGGTTTCGCGAGCAGTACTTC
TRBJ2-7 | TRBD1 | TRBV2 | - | CASRRDRGGYEQYF | TGTGCCAGCAGGAGGGACAGGGGTGGCTACGAGCAGTACTTC
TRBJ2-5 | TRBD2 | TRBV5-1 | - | CASSHSGGAQETQYF | TGCGCCAGCAGCCACAGCGGGGGGGCGCAAGAGACCCAGTACTTC
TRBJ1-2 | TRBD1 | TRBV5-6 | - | CASTRGQGYGYTF | TGTGCCAGCACTAGGGGACAGGGCTATGGCTACACCTTC
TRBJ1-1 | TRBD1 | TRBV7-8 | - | CASTRNLGQTNTEAFF | TGTGCCAGCACCCGAAACTTGGGACAGACGAACACTGAAGCTTTCTTT
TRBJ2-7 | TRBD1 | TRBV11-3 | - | CASSPYRGQRGYEQYF | TGTGCCAGCAGCCCATACAGGGGGCAAAGAGGTTACGAGCAGTACTTC
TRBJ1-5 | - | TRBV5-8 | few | CASSPGTHTNQPQHF | TGTGCCAGCAGCCCTGGGACACATACCAATCAGCCCCAGCATTTT
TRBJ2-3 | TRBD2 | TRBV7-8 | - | CASSFLAGASTDTQYF | TGTGCCAGCAGCTTCTTAGCGGGGGCTAGCACAGATACGCAGTATTTT
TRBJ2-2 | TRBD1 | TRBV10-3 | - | CAISKGQGAGTGELFF | TGTGCCATCAGTAAAGGACAGGGGGCCGGCACCGGGGAGCTGTTTTTT
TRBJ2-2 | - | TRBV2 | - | CASNTGTNTGELFF | TGTGCCAGCAATACCGGGACAAACACCGGGGAGCTGTTTTTT